The sequence of this TCR beta chain was determined in a study of T cells expressing NK-cell markers. TCRdb reanalyzed the 5' RACE reads, giving one entry per CDR3 protein sequence and no DNA. Its clone listing holds 500,000 or so distinct CDR3 sequences. The CDR3 extends over 15 amino acids. Looked up from germline, CDR1 is LGHNA and CDR2 is YSLEER. The rearrangement links TRBV4-3 to TRBJ2-1. This receptor was identified in a young man in good health. The specimen was blood T cells: a sorted CD56 or NKG2C T cell subset, CD4+ or CD8+ T cells, or bulk PBMC T cells (not recorded which). The CDR3 sequence: CASSIDKTSYNEQFF.